The present T cell receptor (beta chain) was sequenced within a study of blood T cell repertoires in COVID-19. Study as a whole: Specimens from acute and convalescent COVID-19 originated in the United States, Italy and Spain. PBMCs, B-cell-depleted T cells, or T cells were the source of the cDNA or gDNA that made up the material.

Here immunoSEQ multiplex PCR was the method, and the copy in TCRdb shows in-frame clones only, minus some. Among over 200,000 clones listed, over 70% were seen once. Per the germline V gene, CDR1 is ENHRY and CDR2 is SYGVKD. Trimming at V came to 10 bases and at J to 2 bases, leaving 8 bases not matched to a gene. The CDR3 length is 15 residues. V and J are TRBV10-3 and TRBJ1-4; 9 nucleotides match TRBD1. This sequence originates from a woman of 80 years or more with acute or convalescent COVID-19. What was sequenced was peripheral blood. The CDR3 spells CATGQGRGTNEKLFF. The DNA for the CDR3 is TGTGCCACAGGACAGGGGAGAGGGACTAATGAAAAACTGTTTTTT.